The next 25 T cell receptor beta chains were all read from a single sample in a study of blood T cell repertoires in COVID-19. Generated by immunoSEQ multiplex PCR, the TCRdb table keeps only in-frame clones and is missing some. Among some 68,000 clones listed, around 87% were seen once. Material: peripheral blood. The receptors stem from a man aged 50 or older with acute or convalescent COVID-19.

The J gene is TRBJ2-1, the V gene TRBV7-9; TRBD2 agrees at 14 bases. Germline trimming cut 5 bases from V and 8 bases from J; bases unmatched to any gene: 5. This CDR3 is 15 amino acids long. The germline V gene encodes CDR1 SEHNR and CDR2 FQNEAQ (reference sequence). This chain's CDR3 is CASSPMTSGRDEQFF. The CDR3 nucleotides are TGTGCCAGCAGCCCTATGACTAGCGGGAGGGATGAGCAGTTCTTC.

This chain links TRBV6-5 with TRBJ1-2; 9 bases match TRBD1. CDR1 is MNHEY, CDR2 SVGAGI, per germline. The CDR3 spans 15 residues. V dropped 8 bases and J dropped 7; count of bases not matched to a gene: 14. CDR3 sequence (DNA): TGTGCCAGCCTCAGCACAGGGGGCTTAAGGAGTGGCTACACCTTC. It encodes CASLSTGGLRSGYTF.

The chain recombines TRBV5-1 with TRBJ1-1; the match to TRBD1 covers 7 bases. This CDR3 has 15 residues. V trimming: 1 base; J trimming: 2 bases; junction bases outside the gene matches: 5. Germline loops: CDR1 SGHRS, CDR2 YFSETQ. CDR3 nucleotide sequence: TGCGCCAGCAGCTTGTGGGGGGACAGAAACACTGAAGCTTTCTTT. It encodes CASSLWGDRNTEAFF.

The chain uses TRBV7-8 and TRBJ2-7; TRBD2 matches at 8 bases. CDR1 and CDR2 from the germline V gene are SGHVS and FQNEAQ. The CDR3 consists of 16 residues. The trim removed 0 bases at V and 3 bases at J, leaving 7 bases unmatched. For the CDR3, the DNA is TGTGCCAGCAGCTTAGCCCCCGGGACTAGTGTCTACGAGCAGTACGTC. The encoded protein is CASSLAPGTSVYEQYV.

Only one count was recorded for this clone. The rearrangement uses TRBV6-2 or TRBV6-3 and TRBJ1-1; D remains unclear. Germline V gives CDR1 MNHEY, CDR2 SVGEGT. With 6 bases removed from V and 1 base from J, the gap between germline ends came to 9 bases. CDR3 size: 13 residues. CDR3 bases: TGTGCCAGCAGCCGATTACAGAACACTGAAGCTTTCTTT. It encodes CASSRLQNTEAFF.

The chain has TRBV6-5 and TRBJ1-3; TRBD1 matches 9 bases. This CDR3 contains 15 residues. Germline V lookup: CDR1 MNHEY, CDR2 SVGAGI. V shed 2 bases, J shed 8 bases, and the junction held 7 bases outside the gene matches. Here the CDR3 DNA reads TGTGCCAGCAGTTACACCGGGACAGGGTTTCACACCATATATTTT. Translating it yields CASSYTGTGFHTIYF.

The chain recombines TRBV16 with TRBJ1-2; 7 bases match TRBD1. This CDR3 has 15 residues. Germline V CDR1 and CDR2: KGHSY, FQNENV. Trimming removed 0 bases from V and 1 base from J; junction bases left unmatched: 2. CDR3: CASSQSGQINYGYTF. The CDR3, as DNA: TGTGCCAGCAGCCAATCGGGACAGATTAACTATGGCTACACCTTC.

The rearrangement links TRBV29-1 to TRBJ1-2; D gene ambiguous. This CDR3 contains 11 residues. V was pared by 6 bases and J by 0 bases, with 5 bases between. CDR1 is SQVTM and CDR2 is ANQGSEA in the germline V gene. CDR3 bases: TGCAGCGTGCAGTCTAACTATGGCTACACCTTC. Its translation: CSVQSNYGYTF.

This clone occurred once. This chain connects TRBV7-2 to TRBJ2-1, with D hard to call. Per the germline V gene, CDR1 is SGHTA and CDR2 is FQGNSA. The CDR3 has 14 residues. V dropped 4 bases and J dropped 4 bases, with 11 bases sitting between them. CDR3 coding DNA: TGTGCCAGCAGCTCGGGTCTTTCTTACAATGAGCAGTTCTTC. Its translation: CASSSGLSYNEQFF. The full variable domain, its missing parts supplied by reference TRBV7-2 and TRBJ2-1, is GAGVSQSPSNKVTEKGKDVELRCDPISGHTALYWYRQSLGQGLEFLIYFQGNSAPDKSGLPSDRFSAERTGGSVSTLTIQRTQQEDSAVYLCASSSGLSYNEQFFGPGTRLTVL.

The chain recombines TRBV9 with TRBJ2-2; 10 positions match TRBD2. V lost 4 bases to trimming and J lost 7 bases; unmatched junction nucleotides: 13. From germline, CDR1 is SGDLS and CDR2 YYNGEE. The CDR3 consists of 17 residues. CDR3 loop: CASSTTSSGSRGGELFF. CDR3 coding DNA: TGTGCCAGCAGCACAACCTCTAGCGGGAGTCGGGGCGGGGAGCTGTTTTTT.

This chain connects TRBV5-1 to TRBJ1-1, with D unresolved. V gave up 0 bases and J gave up 2 bases, with 8 bases separating them. The CDR3 sequence is 14 residues long. CDR1 is SGHRS and CDR2 is YFSETQ in the germline V gene. Written as DNA, the CDR3 is TGCGCCAGCAGCTTGGCCGGAGGTAACACTGAAGCTTTCTTT. Amino acids: CASSLAGGNTEAFF. The full variable domain, its missing parts supplied by reference TRBV5-1 and TRBJ1-1, is KAGVTQTPRYLIKTRGQQVTLSCSPISGHRSVSWYQQTPGQGLQFLFEYFSETQRNKGNFPGRFSGRQFSNSRSEMNVSTLELGDSALYLCASSLAGGNTEAFFGQGTRLTVV.

The genes are TRBV5-1 and TRBJ2-7; 9 bases map to TRBD2. Germline CDR1 is SGHRS and CDR2 is YFSETQ. J was trimmed by 2 bases and V by 2 bases; bases with no gene match: 5. The CDR3 extends over 15 amino acids. The CDR3 is CASSFLAGGTYEQYF. The CDR3 DNA reads as TGCGCCAGCAGCTTTCTCGCGGGAGGGACCTACGAGCAGTACTTC.

J is TRBJ1-1 and V is TRBV7-9; TRBD1 agrees at 7 bases. V lost 4 bases to trimming and J lost 1 base; unmatched junction nucleotides: 3. This CDR3 is 14 amino acids long. CDR1 is SEHNR and CDR2 is FQNEAQ in the germline V gene (reference sequence). CDR3 DNA: TGTGCCAGCAGCTGGGACAGTGAGAACACTGAAGCTTTCTTT. Translating gives CASSWDSENTEAFF.

The chain links TRBV11-1 to TRBJ2-5, with TRBD1 identical over 7 bases. This CDR3 is built from 15 residues. Trimming removed 2 bases from V and 2 bases from J; junction bases left unmatched: 5. CDR1 SGHAT and CDR2 FQDESV come from the germline V gene (reference sequence). The CDR3 DNA reads TGTGCCAGCAGCTTAATGGGACAGATACAAGAGACCCAGTACTTC. This codes for CASSLMGQIQETQYF.

This chain joins TRBV6-5 and TRBJ1-1; 9 nucleotides align to TRBD1. Germline-derived CDR1 and CDR2 are MNHEY and SVGAGI. Unmatched junction bases numbered 2, after V lost 2 bases and J lost 1 base. The CDR3 extends over 15 amino acids. The DNA for the CDR3 is TGTGCCAGCAGTTACGGACAGGGGTCGAACACTGAAGCTTTCTTT. Translation: CASSYGQGSNTEAFF.

This rearrangement joins TRBV7-2 to TRBJ2-7; 9 bases fit TRBD1. The CDR3 runs 14 residues. With V trimmed by 4 bases and J by 7 bases, 8 bases remained unmatched. Germline CDR1 reads SGHTA; CDR2 reads FQGNSA. For the CDR3, the DNA is TGTGCCAGCAGCTCCGGGACAGGGAGAGGGGAGCAGTACTTC. Amino acid sequence: CASSSGTGRGEQYF.

The CDR3 here is CASSDSSLTEAFF. The CDR3 DNA follows: TGTGCCAGCAGCGACAGTTCACTCACTGAAGCTTTCTTT. The gene calls are TRBV6-5 and TRBJ1-1; tentatively, D is TRBD1 (5 bases). Germline values: CDR1 MNHEY, CDR2 SVGAGI. V was pared by 6 bases and J by 4 bases, with 12 bases between. The CDR3 contains 13 residues.

The V call is TRBV7-2, the J call TRBJ2-7; 12 bases match TRBD1. The V and J ends lost 0 bases and 0 bases, in that order; junction bases with no gene match: 0. The CDR3 consists of 16 residues. CDR1 and CDR2 from the germline V gene are SGHTA and FQGNSA. CDR3 loop: CASSLAGQGASYEQYV. The DNA of the CDR3 is TGTGCCAGCAGCTTAGCGGGACAGGGGGCCTCCTACGAGCAGTACGTC.

The V and J genes are TRBV9 and TRBJ1-1; 9 bases are shared with TRBD1. Unmatched junction bases numbered 3, after V lost 3 bases and J lost 3 bases. CDR1 is SGDLS, CDR2 YYNGEE, per germline. There are 14 residues in the CDR3. The CDR3 nucleotides read TGTGCCAGCAGCGAAGGACAGGGGTACACTGAAGCTTTCTTT. Amino acids: CASSEGQGYTEAFF.

This chain connects TRBV7-9 to TRBJ1-3; no definite D call. CDR3 size: 16 residues. Trimming took 8 bases from V and 0 from J, leaving 17 bases between them. Germline V gene data show CDR1 as SEHNR and CDR2 as FQNEAQ (reference sequence). This CDR3 reads CASDASRTASGNTIYF. The CDR3 region has the DNA TGTGCCAGCGACGCGAGTCGAACAGCCTCTGGAAACACCATATATTTT. Looking up the rest from reference TRBV7-9 and TRBJ1-3 gives the full variable domain: DTGVSQNPRHKITKRGQNVTFRCDPISEHNRLYWYRQTLGQGPEFLTYFQNEAQLEKSRLLSDRFSAERPKGSFSTLEIQRTEQGDSAMYLCASDASRTASGNTIYFGEGSWLTVV.

The chain carries TRBV5-1 and TRBJ2-5; D is perhaps TRBD2 (5 bases). This CDR3 is 14 amino acids long. The germline V and J ends were trimmed by 4 bases and 2 bases, with 12 bases remaining between them. Germline V gives CDR1 SGHRS, CDR2 YFSETQ. CDR3 in DNA: TGCGCCAGCAGCGAGGGCAGATATCAAGAGACCCAGTACTTC. This translates into CASSEGRYQETQYF.

The rearrangement links TRBV18 to TRBJ2-1; 12 bases are shared with TRBD2. CDR3 length: 15 amino acids. After removal of 3 bases from V and 5 bases from J, the junction contained 2 bases not matched to a gene. Germline assignment: CDR1 KGHSH and CDR2 LQKENI. This chain's CDR3 is CASSPWTSGNNEQFF. The CDR3 DNA is TGTGCCAGCTCACCTTGGACTAGCGGGAACAATGAGCAGTTCTTC.

The V call is TRBV11-2, the J call TRBJ2-1; D remains ambiguous. The CDR3 runs to 14 residues. CDR1 and CDR2 from the germline V gene are SGHAT and FQNNGV. The V gene lost 7 bases and the J gene lost 7 bases, with 17 bases spanning the gap. CDR3 sequence: CASTTLVGRNEQFF. The CDR3 nucleotides read TGTGCCAGCACCACCCTGGTGGGCAGAAATGAGCAGTTCTTC.

A few counts support this clone. This chain links TRBV4-3 with TRBJ2-1; 8 positions match TRBD2. The trim removed 0 bases at V and 9 bases at J, leaving 10 bases unmatched. The CDR3 is 16 residues long. CDR1 and CDR2 from the germline V gene are LGHNA and YSLEER. The CDR3 loop is CASSQDRGSGNSEQFF. The DNA for the CDR3 is TGCGCCAGCAGCCAAGATCGTGGTAGCGGGAATTCTGAGCAGTTCTTC.

The chain couples TRBV19 to TRBJ2-2; TRBD2 matches 14 bases. The CDR3 totals 15 residues. The germline gives CDR1 LNHDA, CDR2 SQIVND (reference sequence). Trimming cost V 6 bases and J 6 bases; bases outside gene matches: 3. CDR3 DNA sequence: TGTGCCAGTAGGGGACTAGCGGGAGATGCCGGGGAGCTGTTTTTT. Its translation: CASRGLAGDAGELFF.